The following is a T cell receptor beta chain sequence with its context. What it binds is not known. The time point was: week 11, during vaccination. In the vaccine, a single dose held 300 ug of the mutant IDH1 20-mer peptide, along with topical imiquimod. Germline V gene data show CDR1 as MDHEN and CDR2 as SYDVKM. The CDR3 is 17 amino acids. V was trimmed by 6 bases and J by 7 bases, leaving 22 bases between them. The repertoire was sequenced with immunoSEQ multiplex PCR; TCRdb's copy has only in-frame clones and lacks some. The sample has roughly 60,000 clones, less than 85% seen once. The sample comes from a study of a mutant IDH1 vaccine in newly diagnosed glioma. Study at large: Initiation of the vaccine course occurred 4-6 weeks after radiotherapy alone, or alongside temozolomide cycles. Earlier treatment was radiotherapy, temozolomide, or both, with most getting both. Treated patients were roughly 60% male, roughly 38% female, mean age approximately 40 years.

Study-level points and caveats: Vaccination induced immune responses in 93.3% of patients.

This sequence originates from a man younger than 40 with glioma. This sequence joins TRBV28 and TRBJ1-6; possible D gene TRBD1, 5 bases. This material consisted of PBMCs, taken from a glioma patient whose treatment included an IDH1 peptide vaccine. The CDR3 DNA reads as TGTGCCAGCAGAAGTGACAGATTCCGTCCCGCGAATTCACCCCTCCACTTT. It specifies CASRSDRFRPANSPLHF.